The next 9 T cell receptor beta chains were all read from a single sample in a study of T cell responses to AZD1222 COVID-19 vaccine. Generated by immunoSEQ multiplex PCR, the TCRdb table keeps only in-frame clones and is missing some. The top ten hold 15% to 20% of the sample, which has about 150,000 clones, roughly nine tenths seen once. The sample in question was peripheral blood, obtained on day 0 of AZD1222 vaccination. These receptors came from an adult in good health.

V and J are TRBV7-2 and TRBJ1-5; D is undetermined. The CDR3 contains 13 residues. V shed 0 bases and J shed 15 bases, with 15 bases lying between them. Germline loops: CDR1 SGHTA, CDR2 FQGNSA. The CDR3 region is CASSLATMERRHF. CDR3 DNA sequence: TGTGCCAGCAGCTTAGCGACCATGGAGAGACGGCATTTT.

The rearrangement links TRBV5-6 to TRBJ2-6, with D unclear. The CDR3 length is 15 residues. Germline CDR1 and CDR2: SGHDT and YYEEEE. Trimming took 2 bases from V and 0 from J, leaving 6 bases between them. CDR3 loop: CASSFKSSGANVLTF. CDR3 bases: TGTGCCAGCAGCTTTAAGAGCTCTGGGGCCAACGTCCTGACTTTC.

The CDR3 DNA is TGTGCCAGCAGTTTGACAGGGCCCAATGAGCAGTTCTTC. This sequence encodes CASSLTGPNEQFF. This chain links TRBV27 with TRBJ2-1; TRBD1 matches 7 bases. V shed 3 bases and J 6 bases; nucleotides not matched to a gene: 2. Germline V gene lookup returns CDR1 MNHEY and CDR2 SMNVEV (reference sequence). The CDR3 loop spans 13 amino acids.

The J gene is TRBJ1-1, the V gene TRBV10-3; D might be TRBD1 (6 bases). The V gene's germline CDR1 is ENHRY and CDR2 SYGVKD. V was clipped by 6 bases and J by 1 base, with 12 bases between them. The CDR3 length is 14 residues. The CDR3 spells CAIRGTKGNTEAFF. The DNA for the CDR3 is TGTGCCATCAGGGGGACAAAAGGGAACACTGAAGCTTTCTTT.

CDR3 region: CASSVVAGANTGELFF. The CDR3 bases are TGTGCCAGCAGCGTAGTTGCGGGAGCGAACACCGGGGAGCTGTTTTTT. The V and J genes are TRBV9 and TRBJ2-2, with 7 bases aligning to TRBD2. The CDR3 has 16 amino acids. The V segment lost 0 bases and the J segment 0 bases; nucleotides outside the gene matches: 2. The V gene's germline CDR1 is SGDLS and CDR2 YYNGEE.

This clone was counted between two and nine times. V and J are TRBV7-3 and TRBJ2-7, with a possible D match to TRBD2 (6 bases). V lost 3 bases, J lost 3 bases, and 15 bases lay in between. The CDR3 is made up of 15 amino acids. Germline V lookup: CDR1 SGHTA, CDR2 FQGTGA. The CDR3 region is CASSLRDLLFYEQYF. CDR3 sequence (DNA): TGTGCCAGCAGCTTGCGGGACCTGCTATTCTACGAGCAGTACTTC.

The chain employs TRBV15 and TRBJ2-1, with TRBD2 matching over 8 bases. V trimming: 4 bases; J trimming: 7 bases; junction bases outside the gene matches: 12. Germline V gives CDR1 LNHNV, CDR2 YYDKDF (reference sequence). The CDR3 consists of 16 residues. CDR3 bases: TGTGCCACCAGCACTGGCCCCGGGAGGGCCGGGAATGAGCAGTTCTTC. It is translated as CATSTGPGRAGNEQFF.

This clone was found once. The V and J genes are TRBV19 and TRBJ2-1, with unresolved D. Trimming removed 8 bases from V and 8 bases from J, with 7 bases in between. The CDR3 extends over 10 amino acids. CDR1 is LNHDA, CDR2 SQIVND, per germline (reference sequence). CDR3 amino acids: CASGFDEQFF. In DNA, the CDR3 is TGTGCCAGTGGATTTGATGAGCAGTTCTTC. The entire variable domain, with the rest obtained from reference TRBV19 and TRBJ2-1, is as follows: DGGITQSPKYLFRKEGQNVTLSCEQNLNHDAMYWYRQDPGQGLRLIYYSQIVNDFQKGDIAEGYSVSREKKESFPLTVTSAQKNPTAFYLCASGFDEQFFGPGTRLTVL.

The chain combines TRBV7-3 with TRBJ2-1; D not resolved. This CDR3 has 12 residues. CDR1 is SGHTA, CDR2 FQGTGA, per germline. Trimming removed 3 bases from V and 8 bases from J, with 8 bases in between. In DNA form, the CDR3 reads TGTGCCAGCAGCTTCGCCGCCGATGAGCAGTTCTTC. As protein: CASSFAADEQFF. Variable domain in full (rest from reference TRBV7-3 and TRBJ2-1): GAGVSQTPSNKVTEKGKYVELRCDPISGHTALYWYRQSLGQGPEFLIYFQGTGAADDSGLPNDRFFAVRPEGSVSTLKIQRTERGDSAVYLCASSFAADEQFFGPGTRLTVL.